These T cell receptor beta chains were read from a single sample in a study of T cell changes during pregnancy in multiple sclerosis. Clones were sequenced by immunoSEQ multiplex PCR, and TCRdb holds only the in-frame ones, with some missing. The sample lists around 70,000 clones, approximately 90% occurring once. The sample here was peripheral blood, taken in the third trimester of pregnancy. The receptors derive from a female donor with multiple sclerosis, enrolled in a pregnancy study. Each CDR3 is given with its conserved first and last residue. A D gene is named only where the DNA matches it firmly. Expanded clones get a size class; other rows say once, few or many, or leave the size out.

TGTGCCAGCAGCTTAGTGGGGCAGTCTAATGAAAAACTGTTTTTT,CASSLVGQSNEKLFF,.,TRBJ1-4,.,TRBV7-2
TGTGCCAGCAGCTTAATGGGGGGGGCAGTAGCTTTCTTT,CASSLMGGAVAFF,.,TRBJ1-1,.,TRBV7-3
TGTGCCAGCAGCCAACTCGTATGGGGAGCAGATACGCAGTATTTT,CASSQLVWGADTQYF,.,TRBJ2-3,once,TRBV14
TGTGCCAGCAGTCCCAGGACAGGGGACGGTGGCTACACCTTC,CASSPRTGDGGYTF,TRBD1,TRBJ1-2,once,TRBV27
TGCGCCAGCAGTGATGGGCTCAGGGTAACCTACGAGCAGTACTTC,CASSDGLRVTYEQYF,.,TRBJ2-7,.,TRBV10-2
TGTGCCACCAGCAGAGCGGCGGGTTTGGCTGATACGCAGTATTTT,CATSRAAGLADTQYF,.,TRBJ2-3,.,TRBV15
TGCGCCAGCAGCTTGGGCCGACAGGGGGCCGGAGAGCAGTACTTC,CASSLGRQGAGEQYF,TRBD1,TRBJ2-7,.,TRBV5-1
TGCGCCAGCAGCTCGGGTATGACTGAAGCTTTCTTT,CASSSGMTEAFF,.,TRBJ1-1,.,TRBV5-1
TGCGCCAGCAGCCGAGCGGGGGCCGGCACAGATACGCAGTATTTT,CASSRAGAGTDTQYF,TRBD2,TRBJ2-3,.,TRBV4-1
TGTGCCAGCAGCGTCGGGACTAGGGACGAGCAGTACTTC,CASSVGTRDEQYF,TRBD2,TRBJ2-7,few,TRBV9
TGTGCCAGCAGATCCAAGACTAGCCTTCGGAGGGACCAGTACTTC,CASRSKTSLRRDQYF,TRBD2,TRBJ2-5,.,TRBV6-1
TGTGCCAGCAGTTACTCAATCAGGGTCTACGAGCAGTACTTC,CASSYSIRVYEQYF,.,TRBJ2-7,once,TRBV6-5
TGTGCCAGCAGTTTGGTGGGGACAGGGTCCGCGGGGGCCAACGTCCTGACTTTC,CASSLVGTGSAGANVLTF,TRBD1,TRBJ2-6,.,TRBV27
TGTGCCAGCAGCGCTACTTACTCTAGCACAGATACGCAGTATTTT,CASSATYSSTDTQYF,.,TRBJ2-3,few,TRBV9
TGTGCCAGTAGTATCGGCTACGGGGATCAGCCCCAGCATTTT,CASSIGYGDQPQHF,.,TRBJ1-5,.,TRBV19
TGTGCCAGCAGCTTAGCGATTGGGCGGGGGGCCAGCAATGAGCAGTTCTTC,CASSLAIGRGASNEQFF,TRBD2,TRBJ2-1,.,TRBV7-2
TGTGCCAGCAGCTTAGGTGACACCTACACTGAAGCTTTCTTT,CASSLGDTYTEAFF,.,TRBJ1-1,.,TRBV5-6
TGTGCCAGCTCACCAATCCCAGGGGGTGAGAGTAGGACCTTC,CASSPIPGGESRTF,TRBD1,TRBJ1-2,.,TRBV18
TGCGCCAGTTGGGACAGGGGGTCCGGGGAGCTGTTTTTT,CASWDRGSGELFF,TRBD1,TRBJ2-2,.,TRBV10-2
TGTGCCAGCAGTGACCTCACAGGAAACTATTCACCCCTCCACTTT,CASSDLTGNYSPLHF,.,TRBJ1-6,.,TRBV2
TGCAGCGTTCTCGAGGTGAACCGGGGCTACACCTTC,CSVLEVNRGYTF,.,TRBJ1-2,.,TRBV29-1
TGTGCCATCAGCGCCCAGGCAGAGATGAACACTGAAGCTTTCTTT,CAISAQAEMNTEAFF,.,TRBJ1-1,.,TRBV10-3
TGTGCCAGCAGTGAAAATTGGAGGAATTCACCCCTCCACTTT,CASSENWRNSPLHF,.,TRBJ1-6,.,TRBV2
TGCAGCGTTGCCCAGGCGTCTGACTATGGCTACACCTTC,CSVAQASDYGYTF,.,TRBJ1-2,few,TRBV29-1
TGTGCCAGCCTACCTTGGGGCAGAAGTGAAAAACTGTTTTTT,CASLPWGRSEKLFF,.,TRBJ1-4,.,TRBV6-1
TGTGCCAGCAGCTTATACCTAGCCATAAAATTTACAGATACGCAGTATTTT,CASSLYLAIKFTDTQYF,.,TRBJ2-3,.,TRBV7-2
TGTGCCAGCAGACTACAGGGAACTAATGAAAAACTGTTTTTT,CASRLQGTNEKLFF,.,TRBJ1-4,.,TRBV5-6
TGTGCCAGCAGTTTTCAAGGGGGCCTGTCCCATTATGGCTACACCTTC,CASSFQGGLSHYGYTF,TRBD1,TRBJ1-2,.,TRBV27
TGTGCCAGCAGCTTGAAATCCGCCTCCGGGACAGAGAATTCACCCCTCCACTTT,CASSLKSASGTENSPLHF,TRBD1,TRBJ1-6,.,TRBV7-2
TGTGCCAGTAGTATAACAGATAGCTCCTATAATTCACCCCTCCACTTT,CASSITDSSYNSPLHF,.,TRBJ1-6,.,TRBV19
TGTGCCAGCAGCTTAATTGGGACTAGCGGGGGGGCGGATGAGCAGTTCTTC,CASSLIGTSGGADEQFF,TRBD2,TRBJ2-1,once,TRBV7-3
TGTGCCAGCAGCTTAGGCCCAGGGGCCCTCTACGAGCAGTACTTC,CASSLGPGALYEQYF,.,TRBJ2-7,once,TRBV13
TGCAGCGTCCCCCGGGACAGGGGGCTACGGGGATATGGCTACACCTTC,CSVPRDRGLRGYGYTF,TRBD1,TRBJ1-2,.,TRBV29-1
TGTGCCAGCAGTTCCCCAGGGGTGGGCAGGGGAATTTCAGATACGCAGTATTTT,CASSSPGVGRGISDTQYF,.,TRBJ2-3,.,TRBV27
TGTGCCAGCAGCTTATTGGGAGAGCGCCTCTACGAGCAGTACTTC,CASSLLGERLYEQYF,.,TRBJ2-7,.,TRBV7-2
TGTGCCAGCAGCTTCCTAGGGGGGGCTGAAAAACTGTTTTTT,CASSFLGGAEKLFF,.,TRBJ1-4,.,TRBV7-2
TGCGCCAGCAGCTTTAGCGGGGGGGAAGAGACCCAGTACTTC,CASSFSGGEETQYF,TRBD2,TRBJ2-5,.,TRBV5-1
TGTGCCAGCAGTCCCACTAGCTGGGTGGTTGGGACGCAGTATTTT,CASSPTSWVVGTQYF,.,TRBJ2-3,once,TRBV2
TGTGCCACCAGCAGGTCTCCGCTAGCGGCGACAGATACGCAGTATTTT,CATSRSPLAATDTQYF,TRBD2,TRBJ2-3,.,TRBV15
TGTGCCAGCAGCTTGTCCGGGTCTTCTGGAAACACCATATATTTT,CASSLSGSSGNTIYF,.,TRBJ1-3,.,TRBV7-2
TGTGCCTGGGAAGGGGGCCCGAATCAGCCCCAGCATTTT,CAWEGGPNQPQHF,TRBD1,TRBJ1-5,.,TRBV30